This TCR beta chain was recovered during a study of response to subunit inactivated influenza vaccine. TCRdb ran MiXCR on the RT-PCR reads and lists one entry per CDR3 protein. The sample includes approximately 570,000 distinct CDR3 sequences, around 8% of them seen just once. Study findings and constraints: The authors proposed limited new T cell recruitment per seasonal influenza vaccination.

This clonotype was detected many times. The antigen remains unidentified. This TCR was sampled from a man aged 50-75 years who received an inactivated influenza vaccine. The source material was PBMCs from blood, sampled around 25 months after vaccination.

The CDR3 bases are TGTGCCAGCAGCTTGGGACTAGCGGCGATCCCGTCGGGCGAGCAGTACTTC. Translated: CASSLGLAAIPSGEQYF. The V and J genes are TRBV11-2 and TRBJ2-7; 11 bases line up with TRBD2. The germline CDR1 and CDR2 sequences are SGHAT and FQNNGV. CDR3 length equals 17 residues. The ends lost 3 bases at V and 6 bases at J; junction bases unmatched: 13.